This T cell receptor (beta chain) was sequenced during a study of T cell changes during pregnancy in multiple sclerosis. Here immunoSEQ multiplex PCR was the method, and the copy in TCRdb shows in-frame clones only, minus some. The sample includes under 80,000 clones, around nine tenths seen only once; the top ten take roughly 0.44%. The germline gives CDR1 MNHNS, CDR2 SASEGT. This CDR3 has 14 amino acids. V was clipped by 6 bases and J by 1 base, with 12 bases between them. This receptor was identified in a female donor with multiple sclerosis, enrolled in a pregnancy study. The sample consisted of CD4+ T cells from peripheral blood mononuclear cells, taken in the second trimester of pregnancy. This chain joins TRBV6-1 and TRBJ1-2; D is uncertain. In DNA, the CDR3 is TGTGCCAGCAGGGAGGACGGAAATAACTATGGCTACACCTTC. Translating gives CASREDGNNYGYTF.